The entry that follows covers one T cell receptor beta chain sequence. Its antigen remains unidentified. Produced via immunoSEQ multiplex PCR; TCRdb's table is partial and in-frame only. This sample has over 8,000 clones; 70% to 90% occur once, and the top ten carry approximately 26%. Germline-derived CDR1 and CDR2 are LGHNA and YSLEER. The CDR3 contains 14 residues. Deletions cut 1 base from V and 3 bases from J, with 9 bases between. The sample originates from a study of STAT3 mutations in large granular lymphocyte leukemia. About the research overall: Over half of T-LGLL patients had one or more immunosuppressive regimens.

Broader study findings: A small but highly pathogenic clone may have been missed. In about 35% of the 18 patients, new TCR clonotypes emerged after therapy. Every T-cell large granular lymphocyte leukemia patient had at least one immunodominant TCR beta clonotype. In several patients, dominant TCR clone burden exceeded STAT3 mutant burden.

The sequence derives from a man in his sixties with T-cell large granular lymphocyte leukemia. Some clones in this sample may be carry-over from other donors' samples. Sample: peripheral blood mononuclear cells. The gene calls are TRBV4-3 and TRBJ1-1; tentatively, D is TRBD1 (6 bases). In DNA form, the CDR3 reads TGCGCCAGCAGCCAAGCCTACAGGGACACTGAAGCTTTCTTT. This gives the protein CASSQAYRDTEAFF.